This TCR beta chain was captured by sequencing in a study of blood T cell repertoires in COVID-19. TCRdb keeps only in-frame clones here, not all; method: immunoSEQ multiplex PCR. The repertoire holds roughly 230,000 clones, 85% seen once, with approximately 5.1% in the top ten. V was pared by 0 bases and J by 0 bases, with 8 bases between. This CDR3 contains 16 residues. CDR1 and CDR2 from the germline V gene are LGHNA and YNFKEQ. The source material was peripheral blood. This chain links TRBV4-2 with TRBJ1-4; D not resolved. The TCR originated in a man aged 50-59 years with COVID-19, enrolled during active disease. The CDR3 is CASSQDYRATNEKLFF. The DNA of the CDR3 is TGTGCCAGCAGCCAAGATTACCGGGCAACTAATGAAAAACTGTTTTTT.